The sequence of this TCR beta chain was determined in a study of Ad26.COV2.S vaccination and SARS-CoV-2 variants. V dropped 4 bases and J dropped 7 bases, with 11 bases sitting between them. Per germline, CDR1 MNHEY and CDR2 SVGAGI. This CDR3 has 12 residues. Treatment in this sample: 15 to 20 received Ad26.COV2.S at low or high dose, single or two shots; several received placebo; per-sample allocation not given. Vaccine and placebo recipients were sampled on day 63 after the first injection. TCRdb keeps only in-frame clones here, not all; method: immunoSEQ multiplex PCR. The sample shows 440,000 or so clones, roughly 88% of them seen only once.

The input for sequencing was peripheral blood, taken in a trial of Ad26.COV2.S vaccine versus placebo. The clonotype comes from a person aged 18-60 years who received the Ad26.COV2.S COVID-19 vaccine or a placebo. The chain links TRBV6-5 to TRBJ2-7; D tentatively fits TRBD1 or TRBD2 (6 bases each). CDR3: CASSSQGGEQYF. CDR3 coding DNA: TGTGCCAGCAGTTCACAGGGAGGAGAGCAGTACTTC.